The sequence of this T cell receptor (beta chain) was determined in a study of blood T cell repertoires in COVID-19. TCRdb keeps only in-frame clones here, not all; method: immunoSEQ multiplex PCR. This table holds 200,000 to 250,000 clones, 70% to 90% found once. This sequence was found in a woman between 45 and 65 years old with acute COVID-19. The source material was PBMCs or T cells enriched from blood (not recorded which).

CDR3 DNA: TGTGCCAGCCGGACAGGGGGCGCCCTGAACACTGAAGCTTTCTTT. Translated, it gives CASRTGGALNTEAFF. The V gene is TRBV19, the J gene TRBJ1-1, with TRBD1 matching over 11 bases. Germline CDR1 reads LNHDA; CDR2 reads SQIVND (reference sequence). The CDR3 covers 15 residues. V was pared by 9 bases and J by 0 bases, with 6 bases of the junction left unmatched.